This paragraph covers one TCR beta chain sequence. This record belongs to a study of blood T cell repertoires in COVID-19. Assay: immunoSEQ multiplex PCR; the TCRdb copy retains only in-frame clones and omits some. Of about 110,000 clones listed, roughly 80% were seen once; the top ten hold around 8.5%. The V gene lost 2 bases and the J gene lost 4 bases, with 15 bases spanning the gap. The length of the CDR3 is 15 residues. Per germline, CDR1 GTSNPN and CDR2 SVGIG (reference sequence). The chain joins TRBV30 to TRBJ1-3; D unresolved. The sequenced sample consisted of peripheral blood. This clonotype originated in a woman aged 40 to 49 with acute or convalescent COVID-19. The CDR3 DNA is TGTGCCTGGAGTTTGGAGGGAGGGATGGGAAACACCATATATTTT. Its translation: CAWSLEGGMGNTIYF.